Listed here are 31 T cell receptor beta chains from one sample, sequenced in a study of OX40 agonist ivuxolimab in advanced cancers. Clones were read by immunoSEQ multiplex PCR, and TCRdb kept only the in-frame ones, dropping some. The table records roughly 30,000 clones, roughly 80% of them present only once. Specimen: CD4+ or CD8+ T cells sorted from blood, collected in a trial of the OX40 agonist ivuxolimab. All receptors come from an adult with an advanced solid tumor such as melanoma, head and neck, liver or kidney cancer.

This clone appeared a few times. The chain links TRBV6-6 to TRBJ1-1; TRBD1 might be the D (6 bases). Trimming pared 4 bases from V and 11 bases from J, leaving 17 bases between. The CDR3 is 13 amino acids. In germline, CDR1 is MNHNY, CDR2 SVGAGI (reference sequence). The CDR3, as DNA: TGTGCCAGCAGTTCCGGACAGCCCGCTAGGGCTTTCTTT. Protein: CASSSGQPARAFF.

In its sample, this clone was seen once. The chain has TRBV2 and TRBJ1-5; D remains unclear. Germline values: CDR1 SNHLY, CDR2 FYNNEI. CDR3 length: 15 amino acids. Trimming left V 1 base short and J 0 bases short, with 7 bases between. The CDR3 region has the DNA TGTGCCAGCAGTGAAGTGGCCCATAGCAATCAGCCCCAGCATTTT. Its translation is CASSEVAHSNQPQHF.

The chain employs TRBV7-2 and TRBJ2-7, with TRBD2 as a possible D gene (5 bases). Trimming cost V 2 bases and J 2 bases, with 16 bases left between them. The CDR3 contains 16 residues. CDR1 and CDR2 from the germline V gene are SGHTA and FQGNSA. The CDR3 reads CASSLRGSRETYEQYF. The DNA of the CDR3 is TGTGCCAGCAGCTTAAGAGGGAGTCGGGAAACCTACGAGCAGTACTTC.

The chain joins TRBV5-1 to TRBJ2-7; TRBD1 aligns across 10 bases. The CDR3 loop spans 18 amino acids. V gave up 1 base and J gave up 2 bases; unmatched junction bases: 12. Germline lookup yields CDR1 SGHRS and CDR2 YFSETQ. The CDR3 region is CASSLSVRRTGGAYEQYF. In DNA, the CDR3 is TGCGCCAGCAGCTTGTCAGTCCGGCGGACAGGGGGGGCCTACGAGCAGTACTTC.

The chain carries TRBV6-5 and TRBJ2-4; weak D call: TRBD1 (5 bases). With 7 bases removed from V and 6 bases from J, the gap between germline ends came to 7 bases. Germline CDR1 reads MNHEY; CDR2 reads SVGAGI. This CDR3 comprises 11 residues. The CDR3 DNA follows: TGTGCCAGCACTAGGGGAAACATTCAGTACTTC. Protein: CASTRGNIQYF.

V gene TRBV6-5 combines with J gene TRBJ2-7; D uncertain. Germline V gene lookup returns CDR1 MNHEY and CDR2 SVGAGI. The V gene lost 7 bases and the J gene lost 2 bases, with 12 bases spanning the gap. The CDR3 has 13 residues. CDR3 residues: CASNPQSPYEQYF. DNA for the CDR3: TGTGCCAGCAATCCGCAGAGCCCCTACGAGCAGTACTTC.

This sequence joins TRBV9 and TRBJ2-3; possibly TRBD2 for D (6 bases). Per germline, CDR1 SGDLS and CDR2 YYNGEE. Deletions cut 0 bases from V and 8 bases from J, with 19 bases between. This CDR3 is built from 16 residues. The chain's CDR3 is CASSVEPSRRESTQYF. The CDR3 region has the DNA TGTGCCAGCAGCGTAGAGCCTAGCAGGAGGGAGAGTACGCAGTATTTT. Supplemented by reference TRBV9 and TRBJ2-3, the full variable domain reads DSGVTQTPKHLITATGQRVTLRCSPRSGDLSVYWYQQSLDQGLQFLIQYYNGEERAKGNILERFSAQQFPDLHSELNLSSLELGDSALYFCASSVEPSRRESTQYFGPGTRLTVL.

About this clone itself: Other DNA sequences from this sample encode an identical CDR3 as well. J is TRBJ2-5 and V is TRBV2; D is possibly TRBD2 (6 bases). In germline, CDR1 is SNHLY, CDR2 FYNNEI. The CDR3 extends over 13 amino acids. Trimming took off 4 bases at V and 5 bases at J, with 11 bases between the two ends. The CDR3 DNA reads as TGTGCCAGCAGTGCCGGGGGAGGTGAGACCCAGTACTTC. Residues: CASSAGGGETQYF.

Here the CDR3 reads CASSPSMLDNEKLFF. The CDR3 DNA reads TGTGCCAGCAGTCCGTCGATGCTCGATAATGAAAAACTGTTTTTT. The chain couples TRBV27 to TRBJ1-4; D ambiguous. Between the trimmed V and J ends, which lost 5 bases and 4 bases, there was a span of 14 bases. From germline, CDR1 is MNHEY and CDR2 SMNVEV (reference sequence). The CDR3 covers 15 residues.

The chain employs TRBV12-5 and TRBJ1-1; D remains unclear. The CDR3 has 13 amino acids. The V end lost 7 bases, the J end lost 5 bases, and 14 bases lay between the germline ends. The germline V gene encodes CDR1 LGHNT and CDR2 FRNRAP. Here the CDR3 DNA reads TGTGCTAGTGCGGTGGAGCACTGGACTGAAGCTTTCTTT. Protein product: CASAVEHWTEAFF. The whole variable domain, remainder taken from reference TRBV12-5 and TRBJ1-1, is DARVTQTPRHKVTEMGQEVTMRCQPILGHNTVFWYRQTMMQGLELLAYFRNRAPLDDSGMPKDRFSAEMPDATLATLKIQPSEPRDSAVYFCASAVEHWTEAFFGQGTRLTVV.

The rearrangement joins TRBV30 to TRBJ2-4, with a weak D call TRBD1 (7 bases). Germline V lookup: CDR1 GTSNPN, CDR2 SVGIG (reference sequence). Trimming shortened V by 2 bases and J by 9 bases, and 20 bases separated the two germline ends. The CDR3 has 15 amino acids. The CDR3 reads CAWSSLDREAGIQYF. CDR3 DNA sequence: TGTGCCTGGAGTTCACTCGACAGGGAAGCGGGCATTCAGTACTTC.

The chain links TRBV28 to TRBJ1-2; no firm D call. CDR1 and CDR2 (germline): MDHEN, SYDVKM. This CDR3 has 12 residues. Trimming shortened V by 1 base and J by 7 bases, and 7 bases separated the two germline ends. Here the CDR3 DNA reads TGTGCCAGCAGTTTATCCACAAGTGGCTACACCTTC. Its translation is CASSLSTSGYTF.

V is TRBV6-5 and J is TRBJ1-6, with D perhaps matching TRBD1 (6 bases). Trimming shortened V by 6 bases and J by 8 bases, and 17 bases separated the two germline ends. Looked up from germline, CDR1 is MNHEY and CDR2 is SVGAGI. CDR3 length: 15 residues. CDR3 nucleotide sequence: TGTGCCAGCAGACCCCCGGACAGCTCAGATTCACCCCTCCACTTT. Translating it yields CASRPPDSSDSPLHF.

This clone occurred once. This chain connects TRBV29-1 to TRBJ1-4; no firm D call. Germline CDR1 SQVTM, CDR2 ANQGSEA. This CDR3 region has 12 residues. The V and J ends lost 7 bases and 6 bases respectively, with 12 bases between them. CDR3 residues: CSALLGYEKLFF. CDR3 in DNA: TGCAGCGCCCTTTTGGGGTATGAAAAACTGTTTTTT.

This chain links TRBV6-5 with TRBJ2-3; D remains unclear. Trimming removed 2 bases at V and 1 base at J, with 7 bases between. The germline V gene has CDR1 MNHEY and CDR2 SVGAGI. The length of the CDR3 is 14 residues. DNA of the CDR3: TGTGCCAGCAGTTACACGGCGGGCACAGATACGCAGTATTTT. Translating gives CASSYTAGTDTQYF.

This clone was counted a single time. The rearrangement joins TRBV9 to TRBJ1-2, with D perhaps matching TRBD1 (5 bases). The CDR3 totals 13 residues. Germline CDR1 SGDLS, CDR2 YYNGEE. V lost 4 bases, J lost 7 bases, and 14 bases lay in between. The CDR3 coding sequence is TGTGCCAGCAGCATTAGTGGGGGAGGTGGCTACACCTTC. Translating it yields CASSISGGGGYTF.

This rearrangement joins TRBV5-5 to TRBJ2-3; D not certain. The CDR3 runs to 11 residues. Trimming took off 1 base at V and 4 bases at J, with 1 base between the two ends. CDR1 and CDR2 from the germline V gene are SGHKS and YYEKEE (reference sequence). CDR3 nucleotides: TGTGCCAGCAGCTTGCCAGATACGCAGTATTTT. This sequence encodes CASSLPDTQYF.

This clone was seen only once. V is TRBV28 and J is TRBJ2-7; TRBD2 matches at 11 bases. V shed 4 bases and J 5 bases; nucleotides not matched to a gene: 13. CDR3 length: 17 amino acids. Germline assignment: CDR1 MDHEN and CDR2 SYDVKM. The CDR3 DNA sequence: TGTGCCAGCAGTTCGCCTGGGGGTAGCGGGAGGGCGCACGAGCAGTACTTC. This sequence encodes CASSSPGGSGRAHEQYF.

In this sample, this clone is medium-sized (0.01 to 0.1%). The chain employs TRBV9 and TRBJ1-5; D gene unclear. The V gene lost 5 bases and the J gene lost 5 bases, with 2 bases spanning the gap. Germline CDR1 SGDLS, CDR2 YYNGEE. The CDR3 contains 10 residues. The chain's CDR3 is CASRYQPQHF. The CDR3 DNA reads as TGTGCCAGCAGATATCAGCCCCAGCATTTT.

This clone has a single count. The rearrangement joins TRBV5-1 to TRBJ2-5, with 7 bases that match TRBD2. CDR1 is SGHRS, CDR2 YFSETQ, per germline. J lost 1 base, V lost 4 bases, and 4 bases had no gene match. This CDR3 contains 14 residues. The CDR3 nucleotides read TGCGCCAGCAGCGTCGGGACTATCCAAGAGACCCAGTACTTC. This encodes CASSVGTIQETQYF.

This chain joins TRBV11-2 and TRBJ2-1, with D hard to call. Germline CDR1 is SGHAT and CDR2 is FQNNGV. Between the trimmed V and J ends, which lost 0 bases and 10 bases, there was a span of 7 bases. This CDR3 region has 12 residues. The CDR3 is CASSLDGWEQFF. CDR3 sequence (DNA): TGTGCCAGCAGCTTAGATGGGTGGGAGCAGTTCTTC. Full variable domain (missing parts from reference TRBV11-2 and TRBJ2-1): EAGVAQSPRYKIIEKRQSVAFWCNPISGHATLYWYQQILGQGPKLLIQFQNNGVVDDSQLPKDRFSAERLKGVDSTLKIQPAKLEDSAVYLCASSLDGWEQFFGPGTRLTVL.

The chain is built from TRBV28 and TRBJ1-5, with 8 nucleotides matching TRBD1. V gave up 6 bases and J gave up 8 bases; unmatched junction bases: 15. The germline gives CDR1 MDHEN, CDR2 SYDVKM. The CDR3 totals 16 residues. The CDR3: CASRGGPGGLREPQHF. Written as DNA, the CDR3 is TGTGCCAGCAGAGGGGGGCCAGGGGGCTTGAGGGAGCCCCAGCATTTT.

This chain joins TRBV6-5 and TRBJ1-3, with unresolved D. Trimming shortened V by 7 bases and J by 0 bases, and 13 bases separated the two germline ends. The germline V gene encodes CDR1 MNHEY and CDR2 SVGAGI. There are 15 residues in the CDR3. The CDR3 sequence: CASTDWANSGNTIYF. DNA of the CDR3: TGTGCCAGCACCGATTGGGCCAACTCTGGAAACACCATATATTTT.

This clone was counted a few times. The CDR3 sequence is CASSPPGRGAAEQYF. The CDR3 DNA reads as TGTGCCAGCTCACCCCCAGGTCGGGGAGCGGCCGAGCAGTACTTC. V gene TRBV18 combines with J gene TRBJ2-7; tentative D call: TRBD2 (5 bases). The V gene's germline CDR1 is KGHSH and CDR2 LQKENI. This CDR3 is built from 15 residues. Trimming stripped 3 bases from V and 6 bases from J, with 18 bases between.

The chain links TRBV6-5 to TRBJ1-1; the D gene is possibly TRBD1 (5 bases). The ends were cut back, 4 bases at V and 6 bases at J, with 12 bases in the middle. The CDR3 contains 13 residues. Germline V gene sequence: CDR1 MNHEY, CDR2 SVGAGI. Here the CDR3 reads CASSLGRASEAFF. In DNA, the CDR3 is TGTGCCAGCAGTTTAGGCAGGGCCTCTGAAGCTTTCTTT.

This chain links TRBV7-3 with TRBJ2-7; 8 nucleotides match TRBD2. The junction had 11 bases not matched to a gene; V was cut back by 1 base and J by 3 bases. Germline assignment: CDR1 SGHTA and CDR2 FQGTGA. The CDR3 is 17 residues long. CDR3 region: CASSLRGGISGVYEQYF. The CDR3 bases are TGTGCCAGCAGCTTAAGAGGGGGGATTAGCGGGGTCTACGAGCAGTACTTC.

This clone has just one count. The rearrangement joins TRBV6-5 to TRBJ1-6; no definite D call. CDR3 length: 14 amino acids. CDR1 MNHEY and CDR2 SVGAGI come from the germline V gene. V was clipped by 4 bases and J by 7 bases, with 11 bases between them. The CDR3 DNA reads TGTGCCAGCAGTTCCGGACTGCGAAATTCACCCCTCCACTTT. Translated, it gives CASSSGLRNSPLHF.

The chain uses TRBV15 and TRBJ1-1; possibly TRBD1 for D (5 bases). The germline V gene encodes CDR1 LNHNV and CDR2 YYDKDF (reference sequence). This CDR3 spans 15 amino acids. Between the trimmed V and J ends, which lost 0 bases and 4 bases, there was a span of 12 bases. DNA of the CDR3: TGTGCCACCAGCAGAGATCTTAGGGGCCTCACTGAAGCTTTCTTT. Translating gives CATSRDLRGLTEAFF. The full variable domain, completed using reference TRBV15 and TRBJ1-1, is DAMVIQNPRYQVTQFGKPVTLSCSQTLNHNVMYWYQQKSSQAPKLLFHYYDKDFNNEADTPDNFQSRRPNTSFCFLDIRSPGLGDTAMYLCATSRDLRGLTEAFFGQGTRLTVV.

The rearrangement uses TRBV6-6 and TRBJ2-2; a weak D match, TRBD2 (5 bases). Trimming took 6 bases from V and 4 from J, leaving 15 bases between them. The CDR3 runs 15 residues. Per germline, CDR1 MNHNY and CDR2 SVGAGI (reference sequence). CDR3 amino acids: CASRPRASSTGELFF. In DNA form, the CDR3 reads TGTGCCAGCAGACCAAGGGCTAGCTCCACCGGGGAGCTGTTTTTT.

The gene calls are TRBV19 and TRBJ1-1; D remains unclear. Germline V gives CDR1 LNHDA, CDR2 SQIVND (reference sequence). The CDR3 has 13 residues. Deletions cut 6 bases from V and 11 bases from J, with 19 bases between. The CDR3 DNA is TGTGCCAGTAGCTCTGCACAGAGAGCGGCGGCTTTCTTT. This translates into CASSSAQRAAAFF. Variable domain in full (rest from reference TRBV19 and TRBJ1-1): DGGITQSPKYLFRKEGQNVTLSCEQNLNHDAMYWYRQDPGQGLRLIYYSQIVNDFQKGDIAEGYSVSREKKESFPLTVTSAQKNPTAFYLCASSSAQRAAAFFGQGTRLTVV.

The V gene is TRBV2, the J gene TRBJ2-1; 9 nucleotides agree with TRBD2. Trimming took 2 bases from V and 4 from J; bases not matched to a gene: 3. From germline, CDR1 is SNHLY and CDR2 FYNNEI. The CDR3 is 15 amino acids. CDR3 sequence: CASSEKRGAYNEQFF. CDR3 nucleotides: TGTGCCAGCAGTGAAAAGCGGGGGGCATACAATGAGCAGTTCTTC.